A single sample is the source of the 10 T cell receptor beta chains below, sequenced in a study of early T cells in non-severe SARS-CoV-2 infection. MiXCR was run by TCRdb on the 5' RACE reads, yielding one entry per CDR3 protein. This table holds some 40,000 distinct CDR3 sequences, under 5% found once. The material sequenced was whole blood. Every receptor here comes from an adult who was a healthcare worker with PCR-confirmed SARS-CoV-2 infection or an uninfected control (not recorded which).

The chain carries TRBV18 and TRBJ2-3, with D perhaps TRBD1 or TRBD2 (5 bases each). Deletions cut 1 base from V and 6 bases from J, with 11 bases between. This CDR3 is built from 14 residues. Germline assignment: CDR1 KGHSH and CDR2 LQKENI. In DNA form, the CDR3 reads TGTGCCAGCTCACCACGGCGAGGGACGGATACGCAGTATTTT. This translates into CASSPRRGTDTQYF. Together with reference TRBV18 and TRBJ2-3, the CDR3 gives the full variable domain: NAGVMQNPRHLVRRRGQEARLRCSPMKGHSHVYWYRQLPEEGLKFMVYLQKENIIDESGMPKERFSAEFPKEGPSILRIQQVVRGDSAAYFCASSPRRGTDTQYFGPGTRLTVL.

This clonotype occurred many times. J is TRBJ1-1 and V is TRBV5-4; maybe TRBD1 (5 bases). Germline V gene data show CDR1 as SGHNT and CDR2 as YYREEE (reference sequence). V was clipped by 0 bases and J by 1 base, with 16 bases between them. There are 17 residues in the CDR3. CDR3 coding DNA: TGTGCCAGCAGCTTGGTCCAGGGCTTTTCATCGAACACTGAAGCTTTCTTT. Translating it yields CASSLVQGFSSNTEAFF.

The chain combines TRBV2 with TRBJ2-1; D possibly corresponds to TRBD2 (5 bases). The V gene's germline CDR1 is SNHLY and CDR2 FYNNEI. The CDR3 length is 13 residues. The germline V and J ends were trimmed by 3 bases and 6 bases, with 9 bases remaining between them. CDR3 in amino acids: CASSDGVGNEQFF. The CDR3 region has the DNA TGTGCCAGCAGTGACGGGGTTGGCAATGAGCAGTTCTTC.

This clonotype was recorded at least ten times. V and J are TRBV7-2 and TRBJ2-1, with TRBD2 as a possible D gene (5 bases). The germline gives CDR1 SGHTA, CDR2 FQGNSA. V lost 6 bases and J lost 0, with 12 bases in between. This CDR3 spans 15 amino acids. The CDR3 is CASSGLYLSYNEQFF. For the CDR3, the DNA is TGTGCCAGCAGTGGACTTTACCTCTCCTACAATGAGCAGTTCTTC. Supplemented by reference TRBV7-2 and TRBJ2-1, the full variable domain reads GAGVSQSPSNKVTEKGKDVELRCDPISGHTALYWYRQSLGQGLEFLIYFQGNSAPDKSGLPSDRFSAERTGGSVSTLTIQRTQQEDSAVYLCASSGLYLSYNEQFFGPGTRLTVL.

This clonotype was recorded many times. The chain has TRBV18 and TRBJ1-6; D gene unclear. This CDR3 is 14 amino acids long. Per germline, CDR1 KGHSH and CDR2 LQKENI. Trimming took off 6 bases at V and 6 bases at J, with 12 bases between the two ends. The CDR3 region is CASSPREGNSPLHF. In DNA form, the CDR3 reads TGTGCCAGCTCTCCTAGGGAGGGTAATTCACCCCTCCACTTT.

V gene TRBV12-3 or TRBV12-4 combines with J gene TRBJ1-1; tentatively, D is TRBD1 (5 bases). The CDR3 covers 14 residues. V was cut by 6 bases and J by 3 bases, with 14 bases left in between. As DNA, the CDR3 is TGTGCCAGCAGCCAGGGTCGTGTTGACACTGAAGCTTTCTTT. This gives the protein CASSQGRVDTEAFF.

The rearrangement uses TRBV7-9 and TRBJ2-1; 7 nucleotides match TRBD1. The junction had 18 bases not matched to a gene; V was cut back by 8 bases and J by 8 bases. The CDR3 totals 16 residues. Germline CDR1 SEHNR, CDR2 FQNEAQ (reference sequence). The CDR3 DNA is TGTGCCAGCCGAGGACTTACAGGGGCTACCTCCCATGAGCAGTTCTTC. Amino acids: CASRGLTGATSHEQFF.

This clonotype has ten or more counts. The chain recombines TRBV2 with TRBJ2-5; 8 positions match TRBD1. V was clipped by 4 bases and J by 5 bases; unmatched bases: 6. The CDR3 runs to 14 residues. CDR1 is SNHLY and CDR2 is FYNNEI in the germline V gene. CDR3 sequence reads: CASSGQGAGETQYF. The DNA for the CDR3 is TGTGCCAGCAGTGGCCAGGGGGCTGGGGAGACCCAGTACTTC.

J is TRBJ2-1 and V is TRBV12-3 or TRBV12-4; tentative D call: TRBD1 (7 bases). This CDR3 contains 15 residues. The V gene lost 3 bases and the J gene lost 0 bases, with 9 bases spanning the gap. CDR3 sequence: CASSLEGASYNEQFF. In nucleotides, the CDR3 is TGTGCCAGCAGTTTGGAGGGGGCCTCCTACAATGAGCAGTTCTTC.

Ten or more counts support this clonotype. The chain combines TRBV11-3 with TRBJ2-2; the D call may be TRBD1 or TRBD2 (5 bases each). Between the trimmed V and J ends, which lost 5 bases and 4 bases, there was a span of 20 bases. CDR3 length: 17 amino acids. The germline gives CDR1 SGHNT, CDR2 YENEEA. In DNA, the CDR3 is TGTGCCAGCAGCCCGAGGAGGACACCGGACTTCACCGGGGAGCTGTTTTTT. Translating it yields CASSPRRTPDFTGELFF.